These 5 T cell receptor beta chains share one sample of origin, sequenced in a study of blood T cell repertoires in COVID-19. Sequencing was performed with immunoSEQ multiplex PCR; in TCRdb, only in-frame clones are kept and a portion is missing. The sample comprises some 56,000 clones, 86% of which are singletons, and roughly 24% rests with the top ten. Sequencing was performed on peripheral blood. Every receptor here comes from a woman older than 75 with acute or convalescent COVID-19.

This chain connects TRBV3-1 (or the pseudogene TRBV3-2) to TRBJ1-1; D perhaps matches TRBD1 (6 bases). The V gene's germline CDR1 is LGHDT and CDR2 YNNKEL (reference sequence). The germline V and J ends were trimmed by 0 bases and 7 bases, with 15 bases remaining between them. The CDR3 length is 15 residues. The CDR3 region has the DNA TGTGCCAGCAGCCAAGATTGGCTGGGGGCGGGTGAAGCTTTCTTT. Translation gives CASSQDWLGAGEAFF.

The table lists this clone with many counts. V usage is TRBV10-3 and J usage is TRBJ1-2; D is unresolved. The length of the CDR3 is 11 residues. Trimming removed 1 base at V and 6 bases at J, with 3 bases between. Germline V gives CDR1 ENHRY, CDR2 SYGVKD. CDR3 nucleotides: TGTGCCATCAGTGAGTTAAATGGCTACACCTTC. Translated: CAISELNGYTF.

The CDR3 sequence is CASSEALGAGNTIYF. CDR3 DNA: TGTGCCAGCAGTGAAGCGCTCGGGGCTGGAAACACCATATATTTT. The chain joins TRBV6-1 to TRBJ1-3, with D unresolved. There are 15 residues in the CDR3. The V and J ends lost 0 bases and 2 bases respectively, with 8 bases between them. Germline V gene data show CDR1 as MNHNS and CDR2 as SASEGT.

This chain uses TRBV19 with TRBJ2-1, with 8 bases identical to TRBD1. Germline CDR1 is LNHDA and CDR2 is SQIVND (reference sequence). V lost 5 bases, J lost 8 bases, and 17 bases stayed unmatched. There are 17 residues in the CDR3. The CDR3 is CASSSPIRTGPTDEQFF. In DNA form, the CDR3 reads TGTGCCAGTAGTTCCCCAATACGGACAGGGCCCACAGATGAGCAGTTCTTC.

The V call is TRBV30, the J call TRBJ2-7, with 11 nucleotides matching TRBD2. V lost 2 bases, J lost 0 bases, and 12 bases stayed unmatched. The CDR3 has 18 amino acids. Germline V CDR1 and CDR2: GTSNPN, SVGIG (reference sequence). In DNA form, the CDR3 reads TGTGCCTGGAGTCGGGAGACTAGCGGGATCCCTAGCTCCTACGAGCAGTACGTC. Translating gives CAWSRETSGIPSSYEQYV.